One sample yielded the 9 T cell receptor beta chains listed below, sequenced in a study of T cell repertoires in cytomegalovirus infection. One entry per CDR3 protein, called by TCRdb with MiXCR from the reads. This table holds around 230,000 distinct CDR3 sequences, 6% to 8% found once. Sequenced: PBMCs. Receptor source: a human donor in good health (CMV status not recorded). Some clones in this sample may be carry-over from other donors' samples.

This chain's CDR3 is CASSYEGTSGGPSSTDTQYF. Here the CDR3 DNA reads TGTGCCAGCAGTTACGAGGGGACTAGCGGGGGGCCATCAAGCACAGATACGCAGTATTTT. The J gene is TRBJ2-3, the V gene TRBV6-2 or TRBV6-3; 15 positions agree with TRBD2. CDR3 length equals 20 residues. Germline values: CDR1 MNHEY, CDR2 SVGEGT. V gave up 2 bases and J gave up 0 bases; unmatched junction bases: 9.

This clonotype was detected many times. The rearrangement links TRBV20-1 to TRBJ2-5; 8 positions agree with TRBD1. From germline, CDR1 is DFQATT and CDR2 SNEGSKA (reference sequence). Trimming at V came to 2 bases and at J to 6 bases, leaving 11 bases not matched to a gene. The length of the CDR3 is 15 residues. The CDR3 protein is CSARSGQGGLKTQYF. The CDR3 DNA reads as TGCAGTGCTAGATCAGGACAGGGAGGCTTAAAGACCCAGTACTTC.

This clonotype was observed many times. The V and J genes are TRBV7-9 and TRBJ2-7; the match to TRBD1 covers 8 bases. This CDR3 region has 14 residues. J gave up 3 bases and V 6 bases, and 7 bases lay outside the gene matches. Germline CDR1 SEHNR, CDR2 FQNEAQ (reference sequence). The CDR3 DNA follows: TGTGCCAGCAGAGCCGGGACAGGACACTACGAGCAGTACTTC. Protein: CASRAGTGHYEQYF.

This clonotype was counted ten times or more. This chain links TRBV6-2 or TRBV6-3 with TRBJ2-2, with D uncertain. Germline CDR1 is MNHEY and CDR2 is SVGEGT. Trimming cost V 2 bases and J 0 bases, with 10 bases left between them. CDR3 length equals 16 residues. CDR3 sequence: CASSYVLPTNTGELFF. As DNA, the CDR3 is TGTGCCAGCAGTTACGTACTGCCCACGAACACCGGGGAGCTGTTTTTT.

The chain joins TRBV5-5 to TRBJ1-1; no clear D gene. This CDR3 has 14 amino acids. Germline-derived CDR1 and CDR2 are SGHKS and YYEKEE (reference sequence). V lost 0 bases and J 10 bases, leaving 16 bases between the germline ends. CDR3 protein: CASSLGSSNAGAFF. The CDR3 region has the DNA TGTGCCAGCAGCTTGGGCAGTTCGAACGCTGGAGCTTTCTTT.

This clonotype has a count of ten or more. The J gene is TRBJ2-2, the V gene TRBV11-2; D unclear. The CDR3 is made up of 12 amino acids. Germline-derived CDR1 and CDR2 are SGHAT and FQNNGV. V shed 0 bases and J shed 6 bases, with 2 bases lying between them. The CDR3 DNA reads as TGTGCCAGCAGCTTAGATCCCGGGGAGCTGTTTTTT. Translating it yields CASSLDPGELFF.

V is TRBV29-1 and J is TRBJ2-1; D remains ambiguous. This CDR3 is built from 11 residues. The germline V gene encodes CDR1 SQVTM and CDR2 ANQGSEA. V gave up 4 bases and J gave up 3 bases, with 4 bases separating them. CDR3 in DNA: TGCAGCGTTGGGGACTACAATGAGCAGTTCTTC. It translates to CSVGDYNEQFF.

This clonotype was seen ten or more times. The rearrangement uses TRBV2 and TRBJ1-5; D is uncertain. The germline V gene encodes CDR1 SNHLY and CDR2 FYNNEI. CDR3 length: 11 amino acids. The germline V and J ends were trimmed by 9 bases and 10 bases, with 13 bases remaining between them. The CDR3 reads CASSHPAPQHF. The CDR3 coding sequence is TGTGCCAGTTCGCACCCGGCTCCCCAGCATTTT.

This clonotype has at least ten counts. The chain couples TRBV6-4 to TRBJ1-6; D remains unclear. CDR1 and CDR2 (germline): MRHNA, SNTAGT. Trimming removed 5 bases from V and 4 bases from J, with 9 bases in between. This CDR3 is 14 amino acids long. The CDR3, as DNA: TGTGCCAGCAGTCCAGATCCGTATAATTCACCCCTCCACTTT. This sequence encodes CASSPDPYNSPLHF.